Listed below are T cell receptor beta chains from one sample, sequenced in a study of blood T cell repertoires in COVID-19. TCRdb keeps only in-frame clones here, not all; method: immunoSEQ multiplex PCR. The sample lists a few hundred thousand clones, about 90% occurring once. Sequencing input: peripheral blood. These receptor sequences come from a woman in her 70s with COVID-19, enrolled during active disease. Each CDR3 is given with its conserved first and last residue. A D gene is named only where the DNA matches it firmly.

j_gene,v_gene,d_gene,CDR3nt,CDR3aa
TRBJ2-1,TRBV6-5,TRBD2,TGTGCCAGCAGTTACTTAAGGACTAGCCTCAATGAGCAGTTCTTC,CASSYLRTSLNEQFF
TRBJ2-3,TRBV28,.,TGTGCCAGCAGTCCGCATAACTTGTATACGCAGTATTTT,CASSPHNLYTQYF
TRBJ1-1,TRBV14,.,TGTGCCAGCAGCCAACTTCCGGGGGGTGAAGCTTTCTTT,CASSQLPGGEAFF
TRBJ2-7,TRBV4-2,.,TGTGCCAGCAGCCTCGACAGCTACGAGCAGTACTTC,CASSLDSYEQYF
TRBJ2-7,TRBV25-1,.,TGTGCCAGCAGTGCCCTACAGGACACCTACGAGCAGTACTTC,CASSALQDTYEQYF
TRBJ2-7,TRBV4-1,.,TGCGCCAGCAGCCAAGATAGTTCCGGGTTGAATTGGGAGCAGTACTTC,CASSQDSSGLNWEQYF
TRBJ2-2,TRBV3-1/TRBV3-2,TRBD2,TGTGCCAGCAGCCAAGATCGTCTAGCGGCGAACACCGGGGAGCTGTTTTTT,CASSQDRLAANTGELFF
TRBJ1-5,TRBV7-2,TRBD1,TGTGCCAGCAGCCCGGGACAGGGCTATCAGCCCCAGCATTTT,CASSPGQGYQPQHF
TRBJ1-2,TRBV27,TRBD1,TGTGCCAGCAGGCCCAGGACAGGGGTTAACTATGGCTACACCTTC,CASRPRTGVNYGYTF
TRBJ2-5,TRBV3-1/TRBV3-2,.,TGTGCCAGCAGCCACAGCGGGCAGAAGGAGACCCAGTACTTC,CASSHSGQKETQYF
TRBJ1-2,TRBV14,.,TGTGCCAGCAGCCAAGGTCTAGGAAGTTACCCCCGAGGCTACACCTTC,CASSQGLGSYPRGYTF
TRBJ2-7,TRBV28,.,TGTGCCAGCAGTTTAGTCGGACTCAAACACACGGAGCAGTACTTC,CASSLVGLKHTEQYF
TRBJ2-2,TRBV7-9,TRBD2,TGTGCCAGCAGCTTGAGCGGGACGGGAGGGGAGCTGTTTTTT,CASSLSGTGGELFF
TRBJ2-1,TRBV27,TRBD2,TGTGCCAGCAGTCCGCGACTAGCGGGAGGGCATACCTACAATGAGCAGTTCTTC,CASSPRLAGGHTYNEQFF
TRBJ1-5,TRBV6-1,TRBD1,TGTGCCAGCAGTGACCCGGGACAGGGGGTGAAACAGCCCCAGCATTTT,CASSDPGQGVKQPQHF
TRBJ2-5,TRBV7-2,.,TGTGCCAGCAGCTTAGGCGGTACTTTCCAGGAGACCCAGTACTTC,CASSLGGTFQETQYF